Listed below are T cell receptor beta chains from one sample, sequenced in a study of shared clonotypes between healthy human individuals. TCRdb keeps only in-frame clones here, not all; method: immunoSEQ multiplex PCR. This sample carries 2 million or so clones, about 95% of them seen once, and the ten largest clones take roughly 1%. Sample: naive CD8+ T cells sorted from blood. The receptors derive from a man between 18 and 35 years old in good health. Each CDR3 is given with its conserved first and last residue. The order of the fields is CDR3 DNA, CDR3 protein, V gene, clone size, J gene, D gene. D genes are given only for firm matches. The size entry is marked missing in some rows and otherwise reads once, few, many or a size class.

cdr3_nt: TGCGCCAGCAGCTTGGCCCTAGCGGGGGGGCTTGAGACCCAGTACTTC
cdr3_aa: CASSLALAGGLETQYF
v_call: TRBV5-1
clone_size: .
j_call: TRBJ2-5
d_call: TRBD2

cdr3_nt: TGTGCCAGTAGTAACCCGGGAAGGGAAGTTAACGACGAGCAGTACTTC
cdr3_aa: CASSNPGREVNDEQYF
v_call: TRBV19
clone_size: .
j_call: TRBJ2-7
d_call: .

cdr3_nt: TGCGCCAGCAGCTTGGGGATCTGGACAGGGGTCAACACCGGGGAGCTGTTTTTT
cdr3_aa: CASSLGIWTGVNTGELFF
v_call: TRBV5-1
clone_size: .
j_call: TRBJ2-2
d_call: TRBD1

cdr3_nt: TGTGCCAGCAGCCCCGACAGGGGGCGCGGTGAAAAACTGTTTTTT
cdr3_aa: CASSPDRGRGEKLFF
v_call: TRBV9
clone_size: .
j_call: TRBJ1-4
d_call: TRBD1

cdr3_nt: TGTGCCAGCAGTTATGTGCAGGGAGGCGGGGAGCTGTTTTTT
cdr3_aa: CASSYVQGGGELFF
v_call: TRBV6-5
clone_size: .
j_call: TRBJ2-2
d_call: .

cdr3_nt: TGTGCCAGCAGCTTAAACAGAGGGTTTGGGTTCTATGGCTACACCTTC
cdr3_aa: CASSLNRGFGFYGYTF
v_call: TRBV7-3
clone_size: .
j_call: TRBJ1-2
d_call: .

cdr3_nt: TGCAGCGTTGTGGGACTAGGAAGTTTTAATGAGCAGTTCTTC
cdr3_aa: CSVVGLGSFNEQFF
v_call: TRBV29-1
clone_size: .
j_call: TRBJ2-1
d_call: TRBD2

cdr3_nt: TGTGCCAGCAGTTTAGGGGCAAGCTCTGGAAACACCATATATTTT
cdr3_aa: CASSLGASSGNTIYF
v_call: TRBV28
clone_size: .
j_call: TRBJ1-3
d_call: .

cdr3_nt: TGTGCCAGCAGTGGGGGGTACGAGCAGTACTTC
cdr3_aa: CASSGGYEQYF
v_call: TRBV6-1
clone_size: .
j_call: TRBJ2-7
d_call: .

cdr3_nt: TGTGCCTGGAGTGTAGGAGGCTTCTCCTACGAGCAGTACTTC
cdr3_aa: CAWSVGGFSYEQYF
v_call: TRBV30
clone_size: .
j_call: TRBJ2-7
d_call: .

cdr3_nt: TGTGCCAGCAGCCCCTACGGGGGGACCGGGGAGCTGTTTTTT
cdr3_aa: CASSPYGGTGELFF
v_call: TRBV7-8
clone_size: .
j_call: TRBJ2-2
d_call: TRBD2

cdr3_nt: TGTGCCAGCAGCTTAGTGGTTGGGAGTGGCTACACCTTC
cdr3_aa: CASSLVVGSGYTF
v_call: TRBV11-2
clone_size: .
j_call: TRBJ1-2
d_call: .

cdr3_nt: TGCGCCAGCAGCCAAGGCCCGGGACTAGCGGTCAATGAGCAGTTCTTC
cdr3_aa: CASSQGPGLAVNEQFF
v_call: TRBV4-1
clone_size: .
j_call: TRBJ2-1
d_call: TRBD2

cdr3_nt: TGCAGCGTTTTGGAGACACCCTCCTACGAGCAGTACTTC
cdr3_aa: CSVLETPSYEQYF
v_call: TRBV29-1
clone_size: .
j_call: TRBJ2-7
d_call: .

cdr3_nt: TGTGCCAGCAGCTTATGGCAGAACACTGAAGCTTTCTTT
cdr3_aa: CASSLWQNTEAFF
v_call: TRBV5-8
clone_size: once
j_call: TRBJ1-1
d_call: .

cdr3_nt: TGCGCCAGCAGCCAAGAGCCCGTCCGGGTTCGGGGCACAGATACGCAGTATTTT
cdr3_aa: CASSQEPVRVRGTDTQYF
v_call: TRBV4-3
clone_size: once
j_call: TRBJ2-3
d_call: .

cdr3_nt: TGTGCCAGCAGCGGACACGGGACAGGGATGTACAAAAACATTCAGTACTTC
cdr3_aa: CASSGHGTGMYKNIQYF
v_call: TRBV9
clone_size: .
j_call: TRBJ2-4
d_call: TRBD1

cdr3_nt: TGTGCCAGCAGTTACTCGCCCGGACTTGTCTACGAGCAGTACTTC
cdr3_aa: CASSYSPGLVYEQYF
v_call: TRBV6-5
clone_size: .
j_call: TRBJ2-7
d_call: .